This TCR beta chain appears in the sequencing data of a study of cytomegalovirus exposure and HLA in healthy donors (dated by TCRdb to 2016 to 2017). For context, the study as a whole: In an earlier analysis of roughly 500 of the donors, less than 350 Gb of sequence data and 100 million or so unique TCR beta sequences from roughly 190 million T cells were reported. Approximately 330 gigabases of sequencing data and roughly 81 million unique TCR sequences made up an early release that covered several hundred HLA-typed donors. The genetic ancestry cluster associated with self-reported Caucasian donors included 81% of the 300 to 450 genotyped donors. The aim of the study was to test whether cataloging public T cell receptors could identify signatures of past pathogen exposure. The study profiled the T cell repertoires of under 850 subjects by immunosequencing and related them to cytomegalovirus serostatus. Along with the roughly 700-subject first cohort, a separate validation cohort of over a hundred different subjects was used. The study combined high-throughput TCR immunosequencing, statistical association of individual TCRs with disease status, and machine learning to predict cytomegalovirus infection status. A later analysis re-analyzed previously published TCR beta repertoires from roughly 690 donors and added high-resolution HLA genotyping to study TCR occurrence patterns. The later analysis used no new phenotypic data to find candidate immune exposures, relying instead on TCR beta sequences and their occurrence across donors. In an earlier analysis of 587 of the donors, high-throughput TCR beta sequencing was used to judge whether each TCR beta V gene segment behaved as functional or pseudogenic. Donor age, sex, ethnicity and CMV serostatus were collected together with the repertoire data. A later genetic analysis took genome-wide SNP genotypes for about 55% of the 666 donors and used that subset as a discovery cohort. Every discovery cohort repertoire had been produced on one sequencing platform. HLA typing included class I and class II loci at four-digit resolution. Typing coverage differed by locus: A, B, C, DRB1 and DQB1 were typed in roughly 629-640 donors, DQA1 in about 500, DPA1 in around 580, and DPB1 in roughly 450. Roughly five DR-DQ haplotypes were handled as single units for association and clustering because linkage in the cohort was strong. Across 398 genotyped donors of the cohort, an average of approximately 240,000 unique TCR beta nucleotide sequences per donor were sequenced, and 15% to 20% of those sequences were non-productive.

In total, around 600 healthy bone marrow donors made up the cohort. At the time of sampling, all cohort members were nominally healthy, though unrecorded immune exposures were likely present. The donor tested CMV seropositive, placing the donor among the 250 to 300 seropositive members of the cohort. A peripheral blood sample was collected from each donor, and TCR beta sequencing was performed on peripheral blood mononuclear cells. The Qiagen DNeasy Blood Extraction Kit was used to extract genomic DNA from the blood cell samples. Trimming leaves V shorter by 4 bases and J shorter by 2 bases, with the junction holding 6 bases beyond the gene matches. Taken from cysteine to phenylalanine, the CDR3 has 15 residues. Here the CDR3 DNA is all that survives: 45 bases in frame from base 1. The germline V gene (reference sequence) provides CDR1 LNHDA and CDR2 SQIVND. In the case of this clone: Its antigen specificity is not known. Per-base qualities were not stored, and no clone one base away is much larger.

Library generation was performed with the immunoSEQ multiplex PCR assay. For the multiplex PCR, a mixture combining 60 forward primers for TCR Vbeta segments and 13 reverse primers for TCR Jbeta segments was used. A multiplex PCR assay on genomic DNA amplified the CDR3 region of rearranged TCR beta genes. The amplified TCR beta libraries were sequenced on the Illumina HiSeq System as 87-base-pair reads. In the original analysis: A later analysis tallied approximately 87 million unique TCR beta chains across the 666 repertoires, and some 10 million of those chains were shared by two or more donors. Raw reads were error-corrected and collapsed into unique sequences with a nearest-neighbor algorithm that merged closely related sequences to remove PCR and sequencing errors. CDR3 sequences were aligned to IMGT reference sequences to assign V, D and J gene segments. Each retained sequence needed at least a six-nucleotide match to both a V gene segment and a J gene segment. A rearrangement was called productive if the CDR3 had no stop codons and remained in frame with V and J, and every other rearrangement was called non-productive. Following IMGT convention, CDR3 was defined as the stretch from the second conserved V-encoded cysteine to the conserved J-encoded phenylalanine. The earlier analysis of 587 of the donors excluded sequences that lacked an unambiguous match to a single V gene segment. An earlier analysis of 587 of the donors called V segments functional above 56.7% productive rearrangements and segregating when the between-donor standard deviation exceeded 5%. A statistical classification framework was built to diagnose cytomegalovirus status from the catalog of TCR beta chain sequences. In a later analysis, TCR nucleotide sequences were compared against IMGT/GENE-DB human TR gene sequences so that V and J genes could be assigned. In a later analysis, CDR3 sequences and most-parsimonious VDJ recombination scenarios were assigned using the TCRdist pipeline. A later analysis defined each TCR beta chain by its CDR3 amino acid sequence plus V-gene family, and excluded reads lacking a unique V-gene family. In a later analysis, several hundred highly shared, low-generation-probability nucleotide sequences were removed to address suspected cross-contamination and a sequencing artifact. For each public chain, a later analysis derived a clonal expansion index from normalized ranks of inferred template counts within each repertoire. In a later analysis, generation probabilities were computed with a VDJ recombination model fitted to out-of-frame rearrangements, and the resulting probabilities were checked against IGoR. In a later analysis, TCR-TCR, TCR-HLA and TCR-CMV co-occurrence was scored with hypergeometric tests, and a repertoire-size bias correction was applied to TCR pairs. A later analysis estimated false discovery rates by permuting HLA or CMV assignments 20 times. In a later analysis, co-occurring TCRs were grouped using DBSCAN, and TCRdist sequence similarity was added for clustering within HLA-allele-positive subsets. Co-occurrence clustering excluded repertoires with fewer than 30,000 or more than 120,000 public chains, plus five with anomalous nucleotide sharing. TCRdb mirrors the immuneACCESS table, restricted to in-frame sequences. Some clones are absent from its copies; in checked studies, under half trace to an unresolved V gene, and the reason for the others is unknown. V, J and clone size are taken as reported in that table, and D and trimming were inferred from the DNA itself. This sample holds about 160,000 clones; roughly 80% were observed only once. The ten largest make up 9.5% to 10% of the sample.

Broader findings and caveats from the paper: In a later analysis, TCR association rates were found to vary across HLA loci, with the most associated TCRs seen for DRB1 alleles and the fewest for HLA-C alleles. In both the original and validation cohorts, the classifier was reported to diagnose cytomegalovirus status with high specificity and sensitivity. In a later analysis, HLA-associated TCR beta chains were found to be more clonally expanded and to have lower generation probabilities than equally common non-associated chains. Compared with the roughly 710-donor mean, donors in an Asian-associated ancestry cluster had fewer N-insertions in productive TCRs, according to a later genetic analysis. Because HLA typing was missing for some donors at each locus, association tests included only the typed subset. Some IMGT-functional V segments, including TRBV6-2 and TRBV6-3, could not be distinguished by the 87-base-pair reads and were therefore excluded. The authors suggested that the approach could potentially be generalized to other disease states and immunological phenotypes. Most TCR sequences were observed very rarely across donors, whereas some public TCRs were present in many individuals. In an earlier analysis of about 600 of the donors, most TCR beta V segments appeared in productive rearrangements about 87% or about 30% of the time, broadly matching IMGT annotations. In vitro tests confirmed that a few of the cytomegalovirus-associated TCR beta chains recognize cytomegalovirus antigens. The cohort was sequenced for TCR beta chains only, and without alpha or paired-chain data the features that could be detected were limited. Correlated functional status among segregating V segments might reflect linkage disequilibrium, but an unknown experimental factor could not be ruled out. Presence/absence analyses assumed roughly uniform sequencing depth across donors, an assumption that may not hold. For the cohort, immune exposure information was limited to CMV serostatus. When HLA alleles, especially DR and DQ, strongly co-occurred, attributing TCR associations to individual alleles was difficult. V-gene and J-gene trimming of TCR beta chains was associated with a missense DCLRE1C variant in a later genetic analysis, and the association was replicated in an independent cohort. A cluster of highly shared sequence variants was judged likely to be a technical artifact of the sequencing pipeline. In a later analysis, some 17,000 TCR beta sequences were associated with specific HLA alleles at a false discovery rate of 0.05. A later analysis found that most CMV-associated TCR beta chains appeared HLA-restricted, with HLA associations seemingly driven largely by CMV exposure. Around 16 rarely observed V segments, including chromosome 9 orphons, were excluded from the earlier analysis of just under 600 of the donors because counts were too low. A total of some 180 TCR beta chains were listed by the study as associated with cytomegalovirus. A further reported finding was that TCR beta sequences accurately predicted the HLA-A and HLA-B alleles for most subjects in the first cohort. According to a later analysis, parvovirus B19, influenza, CMV and Epstein-Barr virus appeared linked to several top co-occurrence clusters.

The sequence derives from a man younger than 30 in good health and CMV-seropositive. Recombination linked TRBV19 to TRBJ1-2, with 8 bases in between that match TRBD1. Sequences were obtained from PBMCs. The nucleotide sequence is TGTGCCAGTAGTACTCCGGGACAGGCCAACTATGGCTACACCTTC. Protein translation: CASSTPGQANYGYTF.